This is a list of T cell receptor beta chains from one sample in a study of blood T cell repertoires in COVID-19. The method was immunoSEQ multiplex PCR; TCRdb's version includes in-frame clones alone and lacks a portion of them. This table has a few hundred thousand clones, just over 85% appearing once. Sequenced: PBMCs or T cells enriched from blood (not recorded which). Every receptor here comes from a man aged 25 to 40 who had recovered from COVID-19. Both conserved end residues are trimmed from each CDR3. A D gene is named only where the DNA matches it firmly.

d_call	v_call	j_call	cdr3_aa
TRBD1	TRBV7-7	TRBJ1-2	ASTWGTGSISNYGYT
-	TRBV30	TRBJ1-5	AWAAGNNQPQH
-	TRBV21-1	TRBJ1-6	ARGQGACPLH
-	TRBV11-2	TRBJ1-4	ASSLGDGGGLVKLF
-	TRBV5-1	TRBJ2-1	ASSLGEVGSEQF
-	TRBV11-3	TRBJ2-7	ASSLSLYEQY
TRBD1	TRBV27	TRBJ1-5	ASSLTGTGRNQPQH
TRBD1	TRBV5-1	TRBJ1-1	ASSLGGQAFAEAF
-	TRBV6-1	TRBJ1-4	ASSGNRAATNEKLF
-	TRBV5-1	TRBJ2-3	ASSSTEHTDTQY
-	TRBV7-2	TRBJ1-1	ASSLSPRANTEAF
-	TRBV3-1/TRBV3-2	TRBJ2-1	ASSRAAGNEQF
TRBD2	TRBV5-1	TRBJ2-1	ASSLAWTSGSGEQF
-	TRBV10-2	TRBJ1-2	ASSESNSARGYGYT
-	TRBV13	TRBJ2-7	ASSVGQGEHTEY
-	TRBV5-4	TRBJ1-5	ASSLDTNQPQH